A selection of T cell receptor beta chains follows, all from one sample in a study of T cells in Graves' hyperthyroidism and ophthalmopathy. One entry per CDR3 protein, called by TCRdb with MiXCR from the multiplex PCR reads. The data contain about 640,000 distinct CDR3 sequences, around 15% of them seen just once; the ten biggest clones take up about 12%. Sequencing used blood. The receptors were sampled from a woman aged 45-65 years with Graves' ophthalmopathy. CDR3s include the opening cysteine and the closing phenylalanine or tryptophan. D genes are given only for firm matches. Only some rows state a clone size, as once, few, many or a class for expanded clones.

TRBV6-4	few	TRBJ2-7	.	TGTGCCAGCAGTGATGTGGGATTCTACGAGCAGTACTTC	CASSDVGFYEQYF
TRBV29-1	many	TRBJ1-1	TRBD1	TGCAGCGGAGCGGACAGGGGGTCCGCTGAAGCTTTCTTT	CSGADRGSAEAFF
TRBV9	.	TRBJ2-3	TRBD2	TGTGCCAGCAGCACACCCCGGAAGCGGGAGGGATTCACAGATACGCAGTATTTT	CASSTPRKREGFTDTQYF
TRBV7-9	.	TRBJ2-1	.	TGTGCCAGCAGCGGGCAGACAGGTGCCCCCCCATACAATGGGCAGTTCTTC	CASSGQTGAPPYNGQFF
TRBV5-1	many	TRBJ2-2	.	TGCGCCAGCAGGTCTCCGTACACCGGGGAGCTGTTTTTT	CASRSPYTGELFF
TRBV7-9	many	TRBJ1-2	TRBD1	TGTGCCAGCAGCTTAGTGGAGACAGGGGACGGCTACACCTTC	CASSLVETGDGYTF
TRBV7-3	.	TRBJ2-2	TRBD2	TGTGCCAGCAGCTTATTGGCCAGCGGGGTGAACACCGGGGAGCTGTTTTTT	CASSLLASGVNTGELFF
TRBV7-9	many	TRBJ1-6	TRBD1	TGTGCCAGCAGTCCGGGTGACAGGGGTGGAACACCCCTCCACTTT	CASSPGDRGGTPLHF
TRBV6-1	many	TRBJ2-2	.	TGTGCCAGCGAGGACTACAACACCGGGGAGCTGTTTTTT	CASEDYNTGELFF
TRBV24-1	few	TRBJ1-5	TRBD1	TGTGCCACCAGTGACTCGGACAGGGTCAATCAGCCCCAGCATTTT	CATSDSDRVNQPQHF
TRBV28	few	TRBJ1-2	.	TGTGCCAGCAGTTTAGTTGGGGGACCCGGGGGTGGCTACACCTTC	CASSLVGGPGGGYTF
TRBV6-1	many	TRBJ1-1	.	TGTGCCAGCAGTGGAGTCCCAGACCAGATGAACACTGAAGCTTTCTTT	CASSGVPDQMNTEAFF
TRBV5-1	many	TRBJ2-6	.	TGCGCCAGCAGCTTCCCTAGCGCCTCGGGGGCCAACGTCCTGACTTTC	CASSFPSASGANVLTF
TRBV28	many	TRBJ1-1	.	TGTGCCAGCCAAACCTGGGGGGAGGGGGAAGCTTTCTTT	CASQTWGEGEAFF
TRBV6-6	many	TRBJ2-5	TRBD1	TGTGCCAGCAGTTACTCAATCGAGGGGGCGCGTGGGACCCAGTACTTC	CASSYSIEGARGTQYF
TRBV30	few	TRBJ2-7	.	TGTGCCTGGAGTGTACTGTGGTGCGAGCAGTACTTC	CAWSVLWCEQYF
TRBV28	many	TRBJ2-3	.	TGTGCCAGCAGCGCTACAGATACGCAGTATTTT	CASSATDTQYF
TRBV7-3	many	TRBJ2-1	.	TGTGCCAGCAGCTTCCTCGGTAACAATGAGCAGTTCTTC	CASSFLGNNEQFF
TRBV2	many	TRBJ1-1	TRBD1	TGTGCCAGCAACGGCGAAGGACAGGGGTGGTCCACTGAAGCTTTCTTT	CASNGEGQGWSTEAFF
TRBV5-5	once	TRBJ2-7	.	TGTGCCAGCAGCACCTCTGGACAGCAATACGAGCAGTACTTC	CASSTSGQQYEQYF